This T cell receptor (beta chain) was observed in a study of blood T cell repertoires in COVID-19. Background on the study: The United States, Italy and Spain provided the acute and convalescent COVID-19 samples. Sources were T cells, B-cell-depleted T cells, or PBMCs; the material itself was cDNA or gDNA.

Germline V gene lookup returns CDR1 SGHVS and CDR2 FQNEAQ. The CDR3 has 17 residues. The junction had 11 bases not matched to a gene; V was cut back by 6 bases and J by 2 bases. TCRdb's table, derived via immunoSEQ multiplex PCR, lists solely in-frame clones and lacks some. This table holds tens of thousands of clones, approximately 80% found once. This TCR was sampled from an elderly woman with acute or convalescent COVID-19. The source material was peripheral blood. This chain connects TRBV7-8 to TRBJ2-3; 10 bases fit TRBD1. In DNA form, the CDR3 reads TGTGCCAGCAGAGTAGGGTTGGGACAGGGGTTCACAGATACGCAGTATTTT. It specifies CASRVGLGQGFTDTQYF.